This TCR beta chain was profiled in a study of blood T cell repertoires in COVID-19. Whole-study context: The analysed material was cDNA or gDNA that came from T cells, B-cell-depleted T cells, or PBMCs.

CDR1 and CDR2 (germline): SGDLS, YYNGEE. With V trimmed by 0 bases and J by 0 bases, 5 bases remained unmatched. The CDR3 is 16 residues long. As originally analysed: Reference gene primer amplification gave estimated nucleated cell counts. TCRdb keeps only in-frame clones here, not all; method: immunoSEQ multiplex PCR. That table supplies the V and J calls and clone size; D and trimming were determined from the DNA. The sample carries some 260,000 clones, roughly 84% recorded once. The sequence was collected from a woman in her thirties or forties who had recovered from COVID-19. The J gene is TRBJ2-7, the V gene TRBV9; TRBD2 agrees at 8 bases. Specimen: peripheral blood. The CDR3 sequence: CASSVDSGGSSYEQYF. The CDR3 nucleotides are TGTGCCAGCAGCGTAGACAGCGGGGGAAGCTCCTACGAGCAGTACTTC.